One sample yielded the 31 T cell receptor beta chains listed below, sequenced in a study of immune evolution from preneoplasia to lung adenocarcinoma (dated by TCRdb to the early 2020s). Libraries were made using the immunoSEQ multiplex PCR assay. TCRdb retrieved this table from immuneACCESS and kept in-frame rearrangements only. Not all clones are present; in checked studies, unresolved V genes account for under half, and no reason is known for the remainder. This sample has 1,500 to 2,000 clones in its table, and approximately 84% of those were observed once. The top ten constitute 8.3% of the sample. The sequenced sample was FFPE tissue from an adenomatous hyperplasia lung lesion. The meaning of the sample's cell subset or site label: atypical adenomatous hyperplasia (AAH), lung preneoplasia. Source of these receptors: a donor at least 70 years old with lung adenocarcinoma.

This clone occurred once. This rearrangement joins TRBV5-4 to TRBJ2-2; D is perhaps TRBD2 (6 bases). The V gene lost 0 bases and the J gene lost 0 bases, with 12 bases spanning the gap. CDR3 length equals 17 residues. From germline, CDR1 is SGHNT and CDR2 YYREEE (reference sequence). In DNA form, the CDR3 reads TGTGCCAGCAGCTTGGAGGCCAGCGGGTCGAACACCGGGGAGCTGTTTTTT. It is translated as CASSLEASGSNTGELFF. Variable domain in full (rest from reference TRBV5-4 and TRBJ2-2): ETGVTQSPTHLIKTRGQQVTLRCSSQSGHNTVSWYQQALGQGPQFIFQYYREEENGRGNFPPRFSGLQFPNYSSELNVNALELDDSALYLCASSLEASGSNTGELFFGEGSRLTVL.

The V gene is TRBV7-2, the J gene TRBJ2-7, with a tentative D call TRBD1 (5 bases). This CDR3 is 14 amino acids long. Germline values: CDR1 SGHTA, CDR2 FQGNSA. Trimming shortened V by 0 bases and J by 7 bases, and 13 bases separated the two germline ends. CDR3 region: CASSLASRVGEQYF. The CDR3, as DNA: TGTGCCAGCAGCTTAGCGTCCAGGGTGGGGGAGCAGTACTTC.

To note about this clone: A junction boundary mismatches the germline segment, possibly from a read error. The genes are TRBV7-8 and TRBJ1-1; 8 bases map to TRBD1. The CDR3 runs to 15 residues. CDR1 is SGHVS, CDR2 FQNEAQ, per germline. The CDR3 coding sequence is TGTGCCCGCAGCTTAGAGCGGCGGACAGGGATGAGAGCTTTCTTT. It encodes CARSLERRTGMRAFF.

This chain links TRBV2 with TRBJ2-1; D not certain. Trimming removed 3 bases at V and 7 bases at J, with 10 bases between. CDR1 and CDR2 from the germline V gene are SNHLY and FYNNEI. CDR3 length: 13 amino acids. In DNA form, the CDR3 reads TGTGCCAGCAGTGAGTTTTCCCAGAATGAGCAGTTCTTC. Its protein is CASSEFSQNEQFF.

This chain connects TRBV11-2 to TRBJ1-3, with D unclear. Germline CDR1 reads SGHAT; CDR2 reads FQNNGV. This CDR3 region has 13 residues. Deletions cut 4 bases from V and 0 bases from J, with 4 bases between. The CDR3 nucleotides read TGTGCCAGCAGCTCCACCTCTGGAAACACCATATATTTT. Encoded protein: CASSSTSGNTIYF.

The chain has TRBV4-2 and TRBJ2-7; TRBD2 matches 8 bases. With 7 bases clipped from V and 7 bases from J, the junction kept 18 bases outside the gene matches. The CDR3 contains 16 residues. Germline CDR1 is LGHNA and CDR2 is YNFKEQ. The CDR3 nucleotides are TGTGCCAGCACCCCGGCTGGCGGGAGGAATGATGGGGAGCAGTACTTC. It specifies CASTPAGGRNDGEQYF.

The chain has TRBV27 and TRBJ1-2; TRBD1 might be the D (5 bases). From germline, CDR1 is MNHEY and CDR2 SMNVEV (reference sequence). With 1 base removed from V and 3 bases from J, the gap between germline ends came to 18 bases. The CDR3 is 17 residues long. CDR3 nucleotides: TGTGCCAGCAGTTTATACTGGTCGGGGGGGTCGTACTATGGCTACACCTTC. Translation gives CASSLYWSGGSYYGYTF.

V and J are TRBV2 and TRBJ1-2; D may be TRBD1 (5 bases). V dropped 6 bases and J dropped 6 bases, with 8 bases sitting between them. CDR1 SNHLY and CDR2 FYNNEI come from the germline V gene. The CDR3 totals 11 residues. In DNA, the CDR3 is TGTGCCAGCAGCCGCAGGGATGGCTACACCTTC. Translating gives CASSRRDGYTF.

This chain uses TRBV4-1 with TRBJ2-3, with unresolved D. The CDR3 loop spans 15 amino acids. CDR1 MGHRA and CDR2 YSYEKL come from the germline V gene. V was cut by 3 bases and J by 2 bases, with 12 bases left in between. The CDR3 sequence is CASSQEGYYTDTQYF. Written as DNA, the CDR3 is TGCGCCAGCAGCCAGGAAGGGTATTACACAGATACGCAGTATTTT.

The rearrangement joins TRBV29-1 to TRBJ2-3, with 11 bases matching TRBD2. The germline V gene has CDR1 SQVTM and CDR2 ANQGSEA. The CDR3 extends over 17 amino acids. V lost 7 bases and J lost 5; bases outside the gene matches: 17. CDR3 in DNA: TGCAGCGCCGGGACTAGCGGACTCTCCTTAACCTTAGATACGCAGTATTTT. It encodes CSAGTSGLSLTLDTQYF.

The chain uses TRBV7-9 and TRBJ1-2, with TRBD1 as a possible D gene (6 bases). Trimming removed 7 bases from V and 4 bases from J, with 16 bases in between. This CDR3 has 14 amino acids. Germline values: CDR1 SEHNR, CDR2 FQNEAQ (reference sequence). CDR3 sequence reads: CASTLLTGSYGYTF. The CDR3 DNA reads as TGTGCCAGCACCCTATTGACAGGTTCCTATGGCTACACCTTC.

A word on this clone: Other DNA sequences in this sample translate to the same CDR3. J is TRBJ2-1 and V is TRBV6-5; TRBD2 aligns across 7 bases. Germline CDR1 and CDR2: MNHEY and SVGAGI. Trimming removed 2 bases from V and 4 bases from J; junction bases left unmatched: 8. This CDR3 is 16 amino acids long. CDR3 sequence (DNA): TGTGCCAGCAGTTACGTCCCCAGCGGGATTTACAATGAGCAGTTCTTC. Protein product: CASSYVPSGIYNEQFF.

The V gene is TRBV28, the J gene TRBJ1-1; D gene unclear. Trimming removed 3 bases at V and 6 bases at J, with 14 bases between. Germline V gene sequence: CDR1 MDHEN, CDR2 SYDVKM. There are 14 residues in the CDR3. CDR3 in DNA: TGTGCCAGCAGTTTGGCGGGTATGAGGGCTGAAGCTTTCTTT. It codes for CASSLAGMRAEAFF.

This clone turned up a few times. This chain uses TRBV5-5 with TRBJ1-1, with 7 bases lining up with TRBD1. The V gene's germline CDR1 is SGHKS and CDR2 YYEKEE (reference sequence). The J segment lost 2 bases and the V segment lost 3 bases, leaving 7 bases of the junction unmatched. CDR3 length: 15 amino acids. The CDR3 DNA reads TGTGCCAGCAGCTGGAGACAGGGCGTAAACACTGAAGCTTTCTTT. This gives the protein CASSWRQGVNTEAFF.

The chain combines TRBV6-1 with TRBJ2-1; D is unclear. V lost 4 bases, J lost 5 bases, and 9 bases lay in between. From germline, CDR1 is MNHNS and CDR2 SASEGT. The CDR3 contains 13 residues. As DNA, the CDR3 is TGTGCCAGCAGTGGTTACACGCACAATGAGCAGTTCTTC. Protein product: CASSGYTHNEQFF.

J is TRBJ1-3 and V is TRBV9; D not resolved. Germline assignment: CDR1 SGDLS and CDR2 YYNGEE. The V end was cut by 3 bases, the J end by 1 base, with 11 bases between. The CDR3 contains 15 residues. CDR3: CASSGWAGSGNTIYF. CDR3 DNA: TGTGCCAGCAGCGGCTGGGCGGGGTCTGGAAACACCATATATTTT.

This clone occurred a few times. CDR3 in amino acids: CASNIGWGNNEQFF. The CDR3 DNA reads TGTGCCAGCAATATTGGATGGGGGAACAATGAGCAGTTCTTC. This chain uses TRBV9 with TRBJ2-1; D possibly uses TRBD1 or TRBD2 (5 bases each). CDR3 length: 14 residues. Trimming pared 6 bases from V and 5 bases from J, leaving 15 bases between. Per germline, CDR1 SGDLS and CDR2 YYNGEE.

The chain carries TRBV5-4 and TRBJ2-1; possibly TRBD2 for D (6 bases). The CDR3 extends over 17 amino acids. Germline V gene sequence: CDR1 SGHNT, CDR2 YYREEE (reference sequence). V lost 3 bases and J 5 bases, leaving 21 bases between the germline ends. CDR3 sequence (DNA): TGTGCCAGCAGCTCTGCCCTACGGGGAGGTAACGACAATGAGCAGTTCTTC. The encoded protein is CASSSALRGGNDNEQFF. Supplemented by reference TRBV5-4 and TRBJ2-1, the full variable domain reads ETGVTQSPTHLIKTRGQQVTLRCSSQSGHNTVSWYQQALGQGPQFIFQYYREEENGRGNFPPRFSGLQFPNYSSELNVNALELDDSALYLCASSSALRGGNDNEQFFGPGTRLTVL.

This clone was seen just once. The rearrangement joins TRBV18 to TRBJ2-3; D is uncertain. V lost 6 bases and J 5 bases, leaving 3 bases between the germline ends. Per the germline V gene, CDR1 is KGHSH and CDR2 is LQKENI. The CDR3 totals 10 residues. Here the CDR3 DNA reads TGTGCCAGCTCTATAGATACGCAGTATTTT. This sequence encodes CASSIDTQYF.

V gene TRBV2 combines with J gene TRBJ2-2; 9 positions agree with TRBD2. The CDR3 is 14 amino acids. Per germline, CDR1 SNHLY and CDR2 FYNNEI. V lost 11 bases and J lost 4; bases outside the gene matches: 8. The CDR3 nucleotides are TGTGCCGGAAGTCTAGCGGGAACCACCGGGGAGCTGTTTTTT. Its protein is CAGSLAGTTGELFF. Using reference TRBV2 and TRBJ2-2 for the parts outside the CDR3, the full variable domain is EPEVTQTPSHQVTQMGQEVILRCVPISNHLYFYWYRQILGQKVEFLVSFYNNEISEKSEIFDDQFSVERPDGSNFTLKIRSTKLEDSAMYFCAGSLAGTTGELFFGEGSRLTVL.

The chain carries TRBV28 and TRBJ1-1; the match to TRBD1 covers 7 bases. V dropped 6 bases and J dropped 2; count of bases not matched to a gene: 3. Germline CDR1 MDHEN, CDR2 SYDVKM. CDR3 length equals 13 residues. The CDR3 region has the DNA TGTGCCAGCAGAGGGGGCCTTAACACTGAAGCTTTCTTT. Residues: CASRGGLNTEAFF. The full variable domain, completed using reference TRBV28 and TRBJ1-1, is DVKVTQSSRYLVKRTGEKVFLECVQDMDHENMFWYRQDPGLGLRLIYFSYDVKMKEKGDIPEGYSVSREKKERFSLILESASTNQTSMYLCASRGGLNTEAFFGQGTRLTVV.

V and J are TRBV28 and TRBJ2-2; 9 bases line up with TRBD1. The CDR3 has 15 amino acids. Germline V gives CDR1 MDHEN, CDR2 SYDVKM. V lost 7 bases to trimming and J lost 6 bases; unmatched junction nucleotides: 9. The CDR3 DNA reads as TGTGCCAGCAACAGTAGGGACAGGGAAGCCGGGGAGCTGTTTTTT. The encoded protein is CASNSRDREAGELFF.

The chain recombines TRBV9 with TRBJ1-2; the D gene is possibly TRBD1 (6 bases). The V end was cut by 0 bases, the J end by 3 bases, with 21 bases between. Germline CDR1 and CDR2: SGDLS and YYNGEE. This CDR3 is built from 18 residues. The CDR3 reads CASSVAALLGGDDYGYTF. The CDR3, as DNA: TGTGCCAGCAGCGTAGCGGCCCTCCTAGGGGGTGATGACTATGGCTACACCTTC.

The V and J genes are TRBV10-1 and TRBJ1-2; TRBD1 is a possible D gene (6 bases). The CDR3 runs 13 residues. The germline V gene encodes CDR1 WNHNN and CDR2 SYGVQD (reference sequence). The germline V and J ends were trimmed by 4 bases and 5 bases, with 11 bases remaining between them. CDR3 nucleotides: TGCGCCAGCAGTGCCATTGGACAGTATGGCTACACCTTC. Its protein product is CASSAIGQYGYTF.

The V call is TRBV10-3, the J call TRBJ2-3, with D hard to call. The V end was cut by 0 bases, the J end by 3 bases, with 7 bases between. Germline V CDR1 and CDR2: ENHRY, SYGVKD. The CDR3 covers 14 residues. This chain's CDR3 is CAISESLGTDTQYF. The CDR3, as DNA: TGTGCCATCAGTGAGTCGTTGGGGACAGATACGCAGTATTTT.

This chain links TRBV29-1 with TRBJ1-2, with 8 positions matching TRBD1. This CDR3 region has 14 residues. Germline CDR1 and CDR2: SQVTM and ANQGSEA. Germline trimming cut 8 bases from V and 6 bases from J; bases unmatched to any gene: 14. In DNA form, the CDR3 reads TGCAGCTATGCTGTTTCAGGGGGCAGGGATGGCTACACCTTC. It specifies CSYAVSGGRDGYTF.

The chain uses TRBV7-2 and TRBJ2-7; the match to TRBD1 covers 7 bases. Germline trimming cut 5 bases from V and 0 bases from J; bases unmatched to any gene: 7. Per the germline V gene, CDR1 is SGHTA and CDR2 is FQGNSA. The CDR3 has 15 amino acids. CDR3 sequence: CASSLRDSLSYEQYF. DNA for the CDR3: TGTGCCAGCAGCCTCCGGGACAGCCTCTCCTACGAGCAGTACTTC. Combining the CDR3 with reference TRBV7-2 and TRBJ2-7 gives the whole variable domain GAGVSQSPSNKVTEKGKDVELRCDPISGHTALYWYRQSLGQGLEFLIYFQGNSAPDKSGLPSDRFSAERTGGSVSTLTIQRTQQEDSAVYLCASSLRDSLSYEQYFGPGTRLTVT.

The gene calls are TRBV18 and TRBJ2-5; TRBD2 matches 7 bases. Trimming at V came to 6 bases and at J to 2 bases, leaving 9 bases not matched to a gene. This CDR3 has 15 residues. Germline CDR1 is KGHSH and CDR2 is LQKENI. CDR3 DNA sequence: TGTGCCAGCTCTCTCCTCTCGGGGGGACAAGAGACCCAGTACTTC. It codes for CASSLLSGGQETQYF.

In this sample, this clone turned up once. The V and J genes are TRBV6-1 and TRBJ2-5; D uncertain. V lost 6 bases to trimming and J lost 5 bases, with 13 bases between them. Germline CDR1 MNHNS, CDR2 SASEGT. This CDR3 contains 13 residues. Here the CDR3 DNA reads TGTGCCAGCAGAGAGATTCTTGGGGAGACCCAGTACTTC. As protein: CASREILGETQYF.

CDR3 in DNA: TGTGCCAGCTCACCACTCTTAGCAGGCGAGACGAACACCGGGGAGCTGTTTTTT. This gives the protein CASSPLLAGETNTGELFF. The chain links TRBV18 to TRBJ2-2; D is undetermined. Germline V gives CDR1 KGHSH, CDR2 LQKENI. The ends were cut back, 1 base at V and 0 bases at J, with 15 bases in the middle. The CDR3 loop spans 18 amino acids.

The CDR3, as DNA: TGTGCCAGCAGCCTTTTTGCTCTGGGAGGTGGCTACACCTTC. Protein product: CASSLFALGGGYTF. V and J are TRBV7-8 and TRBJ1-2; no clear D gene. The length of the CDR3 is 14 residues. CDR1 SGHVS and CDR2 FQNEAQ come from the germline V gene. Trimming cost V 5 bases and J 7 bases, with 17 bases left between them.